The rows below give T cell receptor beta chains drawn from one sample of a study of shared clonotypes between healthy human individuals. Data came from immunoSEQ multiplex PCR; TCRdb stores just in-frame clones and leaves some out. The sample lists under 1,100,000 clones, around 78% seen once, with around 0.61% in the top ten. What was sequenced was memory CD4+ T cells from PBMCs. These receptors were taken from a man younger than 35 in good health. Some clones in this sample may be carry-over from other donors' samples. CDR3s include the opening cysteine and the closing phenylalanine or tryptophan. The D gene is left open where the match is weak. The size of a clone is reported for some rows only, either as once, few or many, or as a class for expanded clones.

TRBV5-4	TRBJ2-7	once	-	CASSLEGRLYEQYF	TGTGCCAGCAGCTTGGAAGGGCGGCTTTACGAGCAGTACTTC
TRBV19	TRBJ2-7	many	-	CASSIYPGSYEQYF	TGTGCCAGTAGTATTTACCCGGGGAGCTACGAGCAGTACTTC
TRBV20-1	TRBJ1-1	many	-	CRGHKDTEAFF	TGCAGGGGGCATAAGGACACTGAAGCTTTCTTT
TRBV5-1	TRBJ2-1	-	TRBD1	CASSLEQGWNEQFF	TGCGCCAGCAGCTTGGAACAGGGGTGGAATGAGCAGTTCTTC
TRBV4-2	TRBJ1-5	-	TRBD1	CASSQVTGDQPQHF	TGTGCCAGCAGCCAAGTAACAGGGGATCAGCCCCAGCATTTT
TRBV6-1	TRBJ2-7	-	-	CASTRQADSYEQYF	TGTGCCAGCACTCGACAGGCCGATTCCTACGAGCAGTACTTC
TRBV13	TRBJ2-5	once	-	CASRRGEETQYF	TGTGCCAGCCGTAGAGGGGAGGAGACCCAGTACTTC
TRBV7-2	TRBJ1-5	-	-	CASSLDSLRNQPQHF	TGTGCCAGCAGCTTAGACAGTTTGCGCAATCAGCCCCAGCATTTT
TRBV28	TRBJ2-7	-	-	CASSFPYRGVNEQYF	TGTGCCAGCAGTTTTCCGTATAGGGGAGTTAACGAGCAGTACTTC
TRBV6-6	TRBJ2-3	-	-	CASSITGHSGPDTQYF	TGTGCCAGCAGCATAACGGGACATTCGGGCCCAGATACGCAGTATTTT
TRBV9	TRBJ2-5	-	-	CASSVGGAQETQYF	TGTGCCAGCAGCGTAGGGGGGGCTCAAGAGACCCAGTACTTC
TRBV2	TRBJ1-5	few	-	CASSRAGEDQPQHF	TGTGCCAGCAGTCGGGCAGGGGAGGATCAGCCCCAGCATTTT
TRBV6-6	TRBJ2-3	-	-	CASSYLPDTQYF	TGTGCCAGCAGTTACCTCCCAGATACGCAGTATTTT
TRBV7-2	TRBJ2-2	once	-	CASSLESSPYTGELFF	TGTGCCAGCAGCTTAGAATCTAGCCCCTACACCGGGGAGCTGTTTTTT
TRBV7-9	TRBJ1-2	many	-	CASSLLGGNYGYTF	TGTGCCAGCAGCTTACTGGGGGGAAACTATGGCTACACCTTC
TRBV4-2	TRBJ1-3	-	TRBD1	CASSQGQGGGNTIYF	TGTGCCAGCAGCCAAGGACAGGGTGGGGGAAACACCATATATTTT